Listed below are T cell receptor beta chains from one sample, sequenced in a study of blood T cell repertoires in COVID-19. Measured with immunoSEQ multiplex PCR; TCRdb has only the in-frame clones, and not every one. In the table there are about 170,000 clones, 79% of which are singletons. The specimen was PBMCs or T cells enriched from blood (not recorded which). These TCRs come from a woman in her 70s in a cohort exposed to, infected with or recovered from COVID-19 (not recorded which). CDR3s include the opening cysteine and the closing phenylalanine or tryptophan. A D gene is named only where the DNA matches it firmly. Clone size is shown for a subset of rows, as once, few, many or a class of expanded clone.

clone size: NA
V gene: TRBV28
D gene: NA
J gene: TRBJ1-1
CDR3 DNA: TGTGCCAGCAGCAGTTACACTGAAGCTTTCTTT
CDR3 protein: CASSSYTEAFF

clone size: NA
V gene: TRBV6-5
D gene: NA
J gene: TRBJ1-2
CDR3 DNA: TGTGCCAGCAGCCACCGGGAGGGCAGGCTCTACACCTTC
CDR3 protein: CASSHREGRLYTF

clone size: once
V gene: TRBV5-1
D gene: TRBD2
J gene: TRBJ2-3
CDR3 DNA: TGCGCCAGCAGCTTTAGCGGGAATGAACTCACAGATACGCAGTATTTT
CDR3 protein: CASSFSGNELTDTQYF

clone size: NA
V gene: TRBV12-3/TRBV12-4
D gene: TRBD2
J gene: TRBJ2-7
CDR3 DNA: TGTGCCAGCAGTTTAACGCGGGAGAGTGAGCAGTACTTC
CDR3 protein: CASSLTRESEQYF

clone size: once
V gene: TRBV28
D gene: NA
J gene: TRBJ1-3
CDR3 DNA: TGTGCCAGCAGCCCACCGGGGAGCTCTGGAAACACCATATATTTT
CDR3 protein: CASSPPGSSGNTIYF

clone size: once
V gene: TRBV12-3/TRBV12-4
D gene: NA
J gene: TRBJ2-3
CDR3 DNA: TGTGCCAGCACCCCCGCGGGGACAGATACGCAGTATTTT
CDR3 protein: CASTPAGTDTQYF

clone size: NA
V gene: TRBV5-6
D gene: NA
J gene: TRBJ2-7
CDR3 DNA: TGTGCCAGCAGCTTGCGAAGGGGCTACGAGCAGTACTTC
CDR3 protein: CASSLRRGYEQYF

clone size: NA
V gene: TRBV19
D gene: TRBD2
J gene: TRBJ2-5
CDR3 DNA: TGTGCCAGTAGTCCAGGAAAGCGGGAGGGCCGAGAGACCCAGTACTTC
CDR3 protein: CASSPGKREGRETQYF

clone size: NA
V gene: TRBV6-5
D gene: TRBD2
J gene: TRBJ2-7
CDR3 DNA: TGTGCCAGCAGTTACTCGAAGGTCGGCGGGAGCTACGAGCAGTACTTC
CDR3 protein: CASSYSKVGGSYEQYF

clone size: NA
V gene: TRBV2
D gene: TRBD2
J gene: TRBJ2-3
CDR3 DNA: TGTGCCAGCACCCCCGCGGGAGGACTCGCAGATACGCAGTATTTT
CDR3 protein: CASTPAGGLADTQYF

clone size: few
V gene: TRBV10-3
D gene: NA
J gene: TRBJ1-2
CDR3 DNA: TGTGCCATCACCGCCGACAGATACTATGGCTACACCTTC
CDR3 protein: CAITADRYYGYTF

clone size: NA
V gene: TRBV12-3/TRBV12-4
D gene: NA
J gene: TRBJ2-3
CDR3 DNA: TGTGCCAGCAGCCCATTCCCGGCAGATACGCAGTATTTT
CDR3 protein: CASSPFPADTQYF

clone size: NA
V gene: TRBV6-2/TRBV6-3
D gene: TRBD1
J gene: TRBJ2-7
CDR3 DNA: TGTGCCAGCAGTTACCCCGAGGACAGGGGGCACGGCGAGCAGTACTTC
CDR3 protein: CASSYPEDRGHGEQYF

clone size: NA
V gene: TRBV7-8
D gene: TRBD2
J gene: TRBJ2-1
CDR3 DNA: TGTGCCAGCAGCCCTGGACTAGCGGATGAGCAGTTCTTC
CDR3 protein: CASSPGLADEQFF

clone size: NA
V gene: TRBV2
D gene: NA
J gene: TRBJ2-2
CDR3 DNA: TGTGCCAGCAGGGGGCCCAGCGGACTAACCGGGGAGCTGTTTTTT
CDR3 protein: CASRGPSGLTGELFF

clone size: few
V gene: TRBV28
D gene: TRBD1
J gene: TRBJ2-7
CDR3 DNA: TGTGCCAGCAGTTTTCCTACAGGGGCGTACGAGCAGTACTTC
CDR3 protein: CASSFPTGAYEQYF

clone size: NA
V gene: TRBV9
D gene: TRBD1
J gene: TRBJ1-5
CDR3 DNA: TGTGCCAGCAGCCCCTACGACAGGGATCAGCCCCAGCATTTT
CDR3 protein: CASSPYDRDQPQHF

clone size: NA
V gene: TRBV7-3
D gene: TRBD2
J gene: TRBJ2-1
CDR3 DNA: TGTGCCAGCAGCTCAACCGGGACTAGAAATGAGCAGTTCTTC
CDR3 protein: CASSSTGTRNEQFF

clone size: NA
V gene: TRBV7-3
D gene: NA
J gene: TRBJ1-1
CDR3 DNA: TGTGCCAGCAGCCAACAACCGAACACTGAAGCTTTCTTT
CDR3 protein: CASSQQPNTEAFF

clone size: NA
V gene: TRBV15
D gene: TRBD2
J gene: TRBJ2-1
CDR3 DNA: TGTGCCACCAGCAGAGATAGTGCGGGGCGGGGGGACAATGAGCAGTTCTTC
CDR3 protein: CATSRDSAGRGDNEQFF

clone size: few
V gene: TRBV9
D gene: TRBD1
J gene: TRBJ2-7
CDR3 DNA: TGTGCCAGCAGCGTAGCGTACAGGGGCGAGCAGTACTTC
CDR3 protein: CASSVAYRGEQYF

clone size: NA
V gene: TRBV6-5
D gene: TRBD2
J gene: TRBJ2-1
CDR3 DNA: TGTGCCAGCAGTAGCGGGAGTTGGGTTGAGCAGTTCTTC
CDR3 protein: CASSSGSWVEQFF

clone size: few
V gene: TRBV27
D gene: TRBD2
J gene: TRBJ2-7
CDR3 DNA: TGTGCCAGCAGCTTTACCGGGACTAGCGGGGTCTTCCCCTACGAGCAGTACTTC
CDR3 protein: CASSFTGTSGVFPYEQYF

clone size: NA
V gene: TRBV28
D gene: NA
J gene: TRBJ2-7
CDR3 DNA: TGTGCCAGCAAGAGACAATACGAGCAGTACTTC
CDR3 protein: CASKRQYEQYF

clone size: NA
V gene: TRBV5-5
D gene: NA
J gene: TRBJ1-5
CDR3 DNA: TGTGCCAGCAGCTTGACAGGGTCGCATCAGCCCCAGCATTTT
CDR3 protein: CASSLTGSHQPQHF

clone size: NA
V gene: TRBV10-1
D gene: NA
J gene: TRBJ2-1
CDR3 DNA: TGCGCCAGCAGTGAGTCCCGGGGTAGTACCTACAATGAGCAGTTCTTC
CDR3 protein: CASSESRGSTYNEQFF

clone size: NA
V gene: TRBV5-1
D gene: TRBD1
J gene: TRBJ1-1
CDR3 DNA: TGCGCCAGCAGCCCGACAGGGGACACTGAAGCTTTCTTT
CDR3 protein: CASSPTGDTEAFF

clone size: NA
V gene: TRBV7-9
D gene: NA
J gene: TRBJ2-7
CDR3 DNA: TGTGCCAGCAGCTTAGATTCCGTTACCTACGAGCAGTACTTC
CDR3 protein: CASSLDSVTYEQYF

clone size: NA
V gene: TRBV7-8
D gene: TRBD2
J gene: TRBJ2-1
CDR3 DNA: TGTGCCAGCAGCTTAGTAGCGGGAGCCTACAATGAGCAGTTCTTC
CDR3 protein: CASSLVAGAYNEQFF

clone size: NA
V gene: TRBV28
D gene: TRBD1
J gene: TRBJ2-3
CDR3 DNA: TGTGCCAGCAGTCGTCTGGGGACAGGCACAGATACGCAGTATTTT
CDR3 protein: CASSRLGTGTDTQYF

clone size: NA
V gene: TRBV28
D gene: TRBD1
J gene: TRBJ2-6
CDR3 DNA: TGTGCCAGCAGTTTTGGACAGGGAATTATCGGGGCCAACGTCCTGACTTTC
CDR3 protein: CASSFGQGIIGANVLTF

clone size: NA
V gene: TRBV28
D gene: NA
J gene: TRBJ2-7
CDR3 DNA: TGTGCCAGCAGTTCTCCCCCGACTAGCTCCTACGAGCAGTACTTC
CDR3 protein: CASSSPPTSSYEQYF

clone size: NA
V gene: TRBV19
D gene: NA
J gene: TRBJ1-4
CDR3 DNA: TGTGCCAGTAGTATGGGGCAGGGGCTTGATGAAAAACTGTTTTTT
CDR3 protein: CASSMGQGLDEKLFF

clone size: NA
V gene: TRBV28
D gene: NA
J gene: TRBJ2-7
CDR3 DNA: TGTGCCAGCAGTCCTTCAGACTTCACCTACGAGCAGTACTTC
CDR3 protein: CASSPSDFTYEQYF

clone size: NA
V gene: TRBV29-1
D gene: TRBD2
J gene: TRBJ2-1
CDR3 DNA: TGCAGCTCCTCACTAGCGGGAGCTGGCAATGAGCAGTTCTTC
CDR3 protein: CSSSLAGAGNEQFF

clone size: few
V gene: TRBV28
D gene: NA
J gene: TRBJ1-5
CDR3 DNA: TGTGCCAGCAGTTCCACCCGGGGGGATCAGCCCCAGCATTTT
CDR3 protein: CASSSTRGDQPQHF

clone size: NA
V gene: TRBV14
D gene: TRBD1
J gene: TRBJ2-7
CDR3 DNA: TGTGCCAGCAGCCGGGACAGATCAAACTCCTACGAGCAGTACTTC
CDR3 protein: CASSRDRSNSYEQYF

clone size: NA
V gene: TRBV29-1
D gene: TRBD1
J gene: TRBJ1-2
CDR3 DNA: TGCAGCGTTGTTGGACAGGCACTGCAATCCTATGGCTACACCTTC
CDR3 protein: CSVVGQALQSYGYTF

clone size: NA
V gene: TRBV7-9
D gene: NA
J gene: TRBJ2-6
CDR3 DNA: TGTGCCAGCAGCTCCAATAACAGTCCGTTCAGCTCTGGGGCCAACGTCCTGACTTTC
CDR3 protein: CASSSNNSPFSSGANVLTF

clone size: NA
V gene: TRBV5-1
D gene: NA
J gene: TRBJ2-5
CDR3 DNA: TGCGCCAGCAGGCCCGGGTATCAAGAGACCCAGTACTTC
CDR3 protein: CASRPGYQETQYF

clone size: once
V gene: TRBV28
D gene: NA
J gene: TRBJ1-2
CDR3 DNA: TGTGCCAGCAGAAGGAGCCTCTATGGCTACACCTTC
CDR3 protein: CASRRSLYGYTF